This TCR beta chain is from a study of T cell repertoires in cytomegalovirus infection. Study-wide background: Through public TCR beta signatures, both CMV infection and matching HLA type were indicated. General study points: Dominating the ex vivo response were TCR beta clonotypes that were CMV-specific and HLA-C-restricted. Pooled public TCR beta family frequency picked out CMV carriers with the relevant HLA.

MiXCR, run by TCRdb on the reads, gives a single entry per CDR3 protein. The table has 400,000 or so distinct CDR3 sequences, around 18% seen once. This clonotype was counted many times. Its antigen is not known. Sequencing used PBMCs. This TCR was sampled from a human donor in good health (CMV status not recorded). Some clones in this sample may be carry-over from other donors' samples.

Here the CDR3 reads CASSLGQGADQPQHF. The CDR3 DNA reads TGTGCCAGCAGCCTTGGACAGGGGGCCGATCAGCCCCAGCATTTT. V usage is TRBV7-8 and J usage is TRBJ1-5; 11 bases are a match to TRBD1. The V segment lost 5 bases and the J segment 5 bases; nucleotides outside the gene matches: 5. Germline CDR1 reads SGHVS; CDR2 reads FQNEAQ. The CDR3 consists of 15 residues. Based on the CDR3 plus reference TRBV7-8 and TRBJ1-5, the full variable domain is GAGVSQSPRYKVAKRGQDVALRCDPISGHVSLFWYQQALGQGPEFLTYFQNEAQLDKSGLPSDRFFAERPEGSVSTLKIQRTQQEDSAVYLCASSLGQGADQPQHFGDGTRLSIL.